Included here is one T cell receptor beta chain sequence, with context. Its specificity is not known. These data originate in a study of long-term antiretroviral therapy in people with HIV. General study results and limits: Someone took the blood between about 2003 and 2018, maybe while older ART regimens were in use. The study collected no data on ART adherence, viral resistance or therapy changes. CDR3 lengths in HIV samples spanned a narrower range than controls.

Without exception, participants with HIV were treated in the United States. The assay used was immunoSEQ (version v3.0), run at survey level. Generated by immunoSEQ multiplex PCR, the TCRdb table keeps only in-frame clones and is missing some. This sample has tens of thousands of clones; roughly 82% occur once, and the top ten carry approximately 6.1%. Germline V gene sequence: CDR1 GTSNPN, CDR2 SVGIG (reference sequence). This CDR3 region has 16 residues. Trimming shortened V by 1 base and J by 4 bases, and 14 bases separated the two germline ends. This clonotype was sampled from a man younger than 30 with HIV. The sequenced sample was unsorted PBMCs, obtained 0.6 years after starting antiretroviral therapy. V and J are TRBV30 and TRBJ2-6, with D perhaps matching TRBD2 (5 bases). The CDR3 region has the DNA TGTGCCTGGAGTGCCACCGATCGGGGAGGGGCCAACGTCCTGACTTTC. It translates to CAWSATDRGGANVLTF.